These T cell receptor beta chains were read from a single sample in a study of post-analysis software for immune sequencing data. MiXCR, applied by TCRdb to the PCR reads, yields one record per CDR3 protein. The sample carries about 620,000 distinct CDR3 sequences, around 44% recorded once. Specimen: blood. All receptors derive from a girl between 5 and 17 years old with multiple sclerosis. Each CDR3 is given without its conserved first and last residue.

V	J	CDR3
TRBV6-6	TRBJ2-6	ASGSPPGANVLT
TRBV4-1	TRBJ2-5	ASSLDYSIYVGETQY
TRBV6-4	TRBJ2-1	ASSDSEEGEQF
TRBV20-1	TRBJ2-3	SASWGGGGVQY
TRBV7-3	TRBJ2-3	ASSLIGPTDTQY
TRBV12-3/TRBV12-4	-	ASSLRTSLAGGKGTYEQY
TRBV24-1	TRBJ2-5	ATSDFRCGHTKETQY
TRBV12-3/TRBV12-4	TRBJ2-3	ASSSARSSGEGTDTQY
TRBV6-6	TRBJ2-1	ASRLASSYNEQF
TRBV29-1	TRBJ1-2	SVGEGYTNYGYT
TRBV27	TRBJ2-1	ASSRQGGKNEQF
TRBV12-5	TRBJ2-1	ASGSTGKQF
TRBV4-2	TRBJ2-3	ASSQGVGGATDTQY
TRBV15	TRBJ2-1	ATSSSIREWDGIYNEQF
TRBV3-1	TRBJ1-1	ASSQDQTSEAF
TRBV20-1	TRBJ1-1	SAYGPRDTEAF
TRBV6-5	TRBJ2-1	ASSPTSGGVNEQF
TRBV4-1	TRBJ2-1	ASSQTGLASNEQF
TRBV4-1	-	ASGPGTVNPYEQY
TRBV12-5	TRBJ2-4	ASGLNRVLAKNIQY
TRBV9	TRBJ1-4	ASSGGGAATNEKLF
TRBV27	TRBJ1-2	ASTPAGNYGYT
TRBV7-9	TRBJ1-2	ASSYGYGYT
TRBV6-6	TRBJ2-7	ASSNLRQGARNEQY
TRBV3-1	TRBJ2-1	ASSRMAGGYNEQF
TRBV12-3/TRBV12-4	TRBJ2-5	ASSWKTGGGETQY
TRBV20-1	TRBJ1-2	SARGVGVWANYGYT
TRBV13	TRBJ2-6	ASSSPKPGGANVLT
TRBV5-1	-	ASSGAGTGVNYEQY
TRBV18	TRBJ1-2	ASSPVPGASGSYT
TRBV5-6	TRBJ1-1	ASSSQGSEAF
TRBV5-1	TRBJ1-4	ASSFRGGREKLF
TRBV5-1	TRBJ2-4	ASSLGATKNIQY
TRBV24-1	TRBJ2-1	ATSEQGLGEQF
TRBV9	TRBJ2-2	ASSPEGGTGELF
TRBV29-1	TRBJ1-1	SVGRGPNTEAF
TRBV12-3/TRBV12-4	-	ASSVDRLEQY
TRBV7-9	TRBJ1-1	ASPGPLEAF
TRBV3-1	TRBJ2-3	ASSHSGASTDTQY
TRBV7-3	TRBJ2-3	ASAGKTGTDTQY
TRBV7-9	TRBJ2-4	ASRMDRGANIQY
TRBV2	TRBJ2-1	ASSEAPSGSVYEQF
TRBV7-9	TRBJ1-2	ASSLAGSSGYT
TRBV12-3/TRBV12-4	TRBJ1-1	ASSLTKSEAF
TRBV14	TRBJ2-1	ASSQWSGQPDNEQF
TRBV6-6	TRBJ2-3	ASSGDRAFTDTQY
TRBV3-1	TRBJ2-3	ASSRDTGTISTDTQY
TRBV5-1	TRBJ2-1	AGSLGASGVYNEQF
TRBV21-1	TRBJ1-2	TSSKGGSPGGYT
TRBV5-1	TRBJ1-1	ASFGGGGNTEAF
TRBV12-3/TRBV12-4	TRBJ2-3	ASQGDPKQY
TRBV4-1	TRBJ2-1	ASSLAGLSSYNEQF
TRBV12-3/TRBV12-4	TRBJ2-7	ASRTSGNAEQY
TRBV9	TRBJ2-3	ASSPLNRDTQY